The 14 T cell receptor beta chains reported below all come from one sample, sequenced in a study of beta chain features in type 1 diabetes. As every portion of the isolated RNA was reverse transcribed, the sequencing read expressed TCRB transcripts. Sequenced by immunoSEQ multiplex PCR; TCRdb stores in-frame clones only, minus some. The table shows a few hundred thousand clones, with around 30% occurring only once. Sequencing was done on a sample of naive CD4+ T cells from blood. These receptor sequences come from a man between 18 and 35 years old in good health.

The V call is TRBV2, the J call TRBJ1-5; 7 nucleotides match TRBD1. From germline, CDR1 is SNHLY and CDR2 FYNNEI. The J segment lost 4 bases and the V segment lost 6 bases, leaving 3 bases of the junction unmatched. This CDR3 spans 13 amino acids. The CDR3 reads CASRTGWNQPQHF. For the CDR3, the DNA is TGTGCCAGCAGGACAGGGTGGAATCAGCCCCAGCATTTT. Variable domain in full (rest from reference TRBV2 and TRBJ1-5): EPEVTQTPSHQVTQMGQEVILRCVPISNHLYFYWYRQILGQKVEFLVSFYNNEISEKSEIFDDQFSVERPDGSNFTLKIRSTKLEDSAMYFCASRTGWNQPQHFGDGTRLSIL.

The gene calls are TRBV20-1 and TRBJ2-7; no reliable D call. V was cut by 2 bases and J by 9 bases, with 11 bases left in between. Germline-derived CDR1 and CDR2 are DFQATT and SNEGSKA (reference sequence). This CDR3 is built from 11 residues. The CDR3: CSARNYGGQYF. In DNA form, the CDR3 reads TGCAGTGCTAGAAACTATGGCGGGCAGTACTTC.

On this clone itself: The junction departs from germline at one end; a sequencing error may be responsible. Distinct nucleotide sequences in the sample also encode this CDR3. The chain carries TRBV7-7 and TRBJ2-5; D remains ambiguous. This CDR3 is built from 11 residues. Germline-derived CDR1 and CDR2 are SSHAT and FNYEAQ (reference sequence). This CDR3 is CASSSGETQYF. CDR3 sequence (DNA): TGTGCTAGCAGCTCCGGGGAGACCCAGTACTTC.

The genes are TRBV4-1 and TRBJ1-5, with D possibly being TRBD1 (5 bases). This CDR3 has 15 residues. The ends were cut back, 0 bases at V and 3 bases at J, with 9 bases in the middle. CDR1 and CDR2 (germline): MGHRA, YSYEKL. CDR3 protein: CASSQEGQYNQPQHF. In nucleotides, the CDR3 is TGCGCCAGCAGCCAAGAGGGGCAGTACAATCAGCCCCAGCATTTT.

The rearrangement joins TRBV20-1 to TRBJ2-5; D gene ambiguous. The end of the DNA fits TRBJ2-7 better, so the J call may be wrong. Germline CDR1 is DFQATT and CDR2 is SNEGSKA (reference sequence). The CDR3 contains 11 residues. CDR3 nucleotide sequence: TGCAGTGCTAGTGGATCCACCGAGCAGTACTTC. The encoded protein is CSASGSTEQYF.

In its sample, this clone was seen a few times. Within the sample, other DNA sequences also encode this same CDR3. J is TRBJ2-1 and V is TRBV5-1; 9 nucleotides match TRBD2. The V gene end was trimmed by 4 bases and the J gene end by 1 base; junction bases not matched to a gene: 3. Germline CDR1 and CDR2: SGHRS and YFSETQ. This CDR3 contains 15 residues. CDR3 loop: CASSSSGSSYNEQFF. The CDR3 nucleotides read TGCGCCAGCAGCAGTAGCGGGAGTTCCTACAATGAGCAGTTCTTC.

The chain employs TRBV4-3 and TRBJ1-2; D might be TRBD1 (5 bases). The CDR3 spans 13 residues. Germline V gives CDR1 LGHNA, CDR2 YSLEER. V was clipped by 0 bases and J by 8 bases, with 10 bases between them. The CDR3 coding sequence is TGCGCCAGCAGCCAAGATGGGAGGGGCGGCTACACCTTC. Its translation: CASSQDGRGGYTF.

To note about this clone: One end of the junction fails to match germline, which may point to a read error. As DNA, the CDR3 is TGTGCCAGCAGGCCGGGACTAGCGGGACGCGCCAGGGACTTC. Its protein product is CASRPGLAGRARDF. The chain recombines TRBV28 with TRBJ2-4; 13 positions agree with TRBD2. Looked up from germline, CDR1 is MDHEN and CDR2 is SYDVKM. The CDR3 extends over 14 amino acids. The full variable domain, in which reference TRBV28 and TRBJ2-4 provide the parts outside the CDR3, is DVKVTQSSRYLVKRTGEKVFLECVQDMDHENMFWYRQDPGLGLRLIYFSYDVKMKEKGDIPEGYSVSREKKERFSLILESASTNQTSMYLCASRPGLAGRARDFGAGTRLSVL.

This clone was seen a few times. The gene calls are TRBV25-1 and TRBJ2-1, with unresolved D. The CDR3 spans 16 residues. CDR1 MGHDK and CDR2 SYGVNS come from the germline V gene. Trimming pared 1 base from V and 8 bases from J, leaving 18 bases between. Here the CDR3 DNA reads TGTGCCAGCAGTGAATGGCCTAGAAGTTTACGGCATGAGCAGTTCTTC. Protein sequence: CASSEWPRSLRHEQFF.

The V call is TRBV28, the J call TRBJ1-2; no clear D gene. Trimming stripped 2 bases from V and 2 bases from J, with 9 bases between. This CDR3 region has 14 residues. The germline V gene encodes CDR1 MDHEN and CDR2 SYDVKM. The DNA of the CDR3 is TGTGCCAGCAGTTTAAGACACCCGAACTATGGCTACACCTTC. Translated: CASSLRHPNYGYTF.

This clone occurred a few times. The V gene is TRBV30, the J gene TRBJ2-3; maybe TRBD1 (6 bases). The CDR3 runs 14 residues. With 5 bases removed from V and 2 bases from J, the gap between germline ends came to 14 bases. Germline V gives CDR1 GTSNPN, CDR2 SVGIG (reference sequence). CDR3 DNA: TGTGCCTGGTCACCGGGACACTACACAGATACGCAGTATTTT. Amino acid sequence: CAWSPGHYTDTQYF. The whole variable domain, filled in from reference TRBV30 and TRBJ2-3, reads SQTIHQWPATLVQPVGSPLSLECTVEGTSNPNLYWYRQAAGRGLQLLFYSVGIGQISSEVPQNLSASRPQDRQFILSSKKLLLSDSGFYLCAWSPGHYTDTQYFGPGTRLTVL.

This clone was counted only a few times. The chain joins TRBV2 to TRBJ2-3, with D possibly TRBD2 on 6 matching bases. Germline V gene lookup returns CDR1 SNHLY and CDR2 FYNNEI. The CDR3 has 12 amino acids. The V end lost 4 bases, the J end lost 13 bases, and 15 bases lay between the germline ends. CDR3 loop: CASSVDSGREYF. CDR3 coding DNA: TGTGCCAGCAGTGTTGATAGCGGACGAGAGTATTTT.

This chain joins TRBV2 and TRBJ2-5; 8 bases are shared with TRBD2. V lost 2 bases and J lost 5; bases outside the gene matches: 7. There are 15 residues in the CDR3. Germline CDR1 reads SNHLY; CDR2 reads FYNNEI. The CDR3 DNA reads TGTGCCAGCAGTGAATATGTGACTAGCGTGGAGACCCAGTACTTC. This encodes CASSEYVTSVETQYF.

CDR3 nucleotide sequence: TGTGCCAGCAGCGCTGGAGACGCCAGCTCCTACGAGCAGTACTTC. Amino acids: CASSAGDASSYEQYF. The V and J genes are TRBV9 and TRBJ2-7; D gene uncertain. V was pared by 3 bases and J by 0 bases, with 13 bases between. This CDR3 is 15 amino acids long. Germline loops: CDR1 SGDLS, CDR2 YYNGEE.